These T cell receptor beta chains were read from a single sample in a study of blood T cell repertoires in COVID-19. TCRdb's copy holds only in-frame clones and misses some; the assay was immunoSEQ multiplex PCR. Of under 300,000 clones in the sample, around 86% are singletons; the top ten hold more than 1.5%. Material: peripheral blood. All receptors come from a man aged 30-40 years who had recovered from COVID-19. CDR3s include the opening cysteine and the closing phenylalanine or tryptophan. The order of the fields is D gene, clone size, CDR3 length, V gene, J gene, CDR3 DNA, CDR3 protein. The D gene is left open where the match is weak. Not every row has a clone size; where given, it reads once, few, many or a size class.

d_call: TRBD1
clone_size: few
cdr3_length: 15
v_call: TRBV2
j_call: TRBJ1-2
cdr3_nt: TGTGCCCGACAGGATCAGGGACAGACAAACTATGGCTACACCTTC
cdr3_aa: CARQDQGQTNYGYTF

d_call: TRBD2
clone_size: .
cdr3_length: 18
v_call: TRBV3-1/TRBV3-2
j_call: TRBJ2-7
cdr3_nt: TGTGCCAGCAGCCAAGGACTAGCGGGGGGGCCCTTCCACTACGAGCAGTACTTC
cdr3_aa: CASSQGLAGGPFHYEQYF

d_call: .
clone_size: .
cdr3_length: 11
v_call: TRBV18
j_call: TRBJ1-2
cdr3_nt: TGTGCCAGCTCAAGCGAGAGTGGCTACACCTTC
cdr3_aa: CASSSESGYTF

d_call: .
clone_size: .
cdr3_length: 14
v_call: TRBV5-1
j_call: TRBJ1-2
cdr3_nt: TGCGCCAGCAGCGGGGGCGCCGGCACCGGAGGCTACACCTTC
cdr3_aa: CASSGGAGTGGYTF

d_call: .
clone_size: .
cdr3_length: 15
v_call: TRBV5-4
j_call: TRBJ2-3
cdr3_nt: TGTGCCAGCAGCCTACAGGGCCCTAGCACAGATACGCAGTATTTT
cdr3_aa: CASSLQGPSTDTQYF

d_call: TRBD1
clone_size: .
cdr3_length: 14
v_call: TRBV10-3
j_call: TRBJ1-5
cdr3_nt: TGTGCCATCAGCAGACAGGGGGGCAATCAGCCCCAGCATTTT
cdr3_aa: CAISRQGGNQPQHF

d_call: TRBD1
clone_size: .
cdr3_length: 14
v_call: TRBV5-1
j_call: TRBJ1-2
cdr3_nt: TGCGCCAGCAGCTCGTCAGGGGGTAACTATGGCTACACCTTC
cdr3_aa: CASSSSGGNYGYTF

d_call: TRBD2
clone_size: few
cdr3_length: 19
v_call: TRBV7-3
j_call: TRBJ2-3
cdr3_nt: TGTGCCAGCAGCTTACCGGGAGGCGGGGGGGCCCCCGGCTCAGATACGCAGTATTTT
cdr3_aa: CASSLPGGGGAPGSDTQYF

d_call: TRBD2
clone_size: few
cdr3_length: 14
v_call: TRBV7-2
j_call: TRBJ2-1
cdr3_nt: TGTGCCAGCAGCTTATTTCGCGGGGGCAATGAGCAGTTCTTC
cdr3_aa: CASSLFRGGNEQFF

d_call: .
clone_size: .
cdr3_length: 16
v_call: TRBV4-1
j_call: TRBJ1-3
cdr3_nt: TGCGCCAGCAGCCGAGTAAGACAGTTCTCTGGAAACACCATATATTTT
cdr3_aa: CASSRVRQFSGNTIYF

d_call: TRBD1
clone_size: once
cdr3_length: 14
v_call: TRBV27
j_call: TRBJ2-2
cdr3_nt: TGTGCCAGCGGAGCGACAGGGCCCCTAGGGGAGCTGTTTTTT
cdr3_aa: CASGATGPLGELFF

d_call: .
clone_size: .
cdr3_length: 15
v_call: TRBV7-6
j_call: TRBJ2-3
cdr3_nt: TGTGCCAGCACCTTTGGGGGGGCGAGCACAGATACGCAGTATTTT
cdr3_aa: CASTFGGASTDTQYF

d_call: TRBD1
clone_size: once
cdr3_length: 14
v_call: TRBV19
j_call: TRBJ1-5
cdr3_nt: TGTGCCAGCCCGAACAGGGGGAACTCCCAGCCCCAGCATTTT
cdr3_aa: CASPNRGNSQPQHF

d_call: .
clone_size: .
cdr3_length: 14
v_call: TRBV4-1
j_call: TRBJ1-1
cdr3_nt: TGCGCCAGCAGCCAAGTGAACTCGAACACTGAAGCTTTCTTT
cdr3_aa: CASSQVNSNTEAFF

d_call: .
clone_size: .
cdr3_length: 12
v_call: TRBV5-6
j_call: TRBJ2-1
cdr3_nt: TGTGCCAGCAGCTTGGGGAGGGATGAGCAGTTCTTC
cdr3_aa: CASSLGRDEQFF

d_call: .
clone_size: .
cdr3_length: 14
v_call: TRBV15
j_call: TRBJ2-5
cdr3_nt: TGTGCCACCAGCAGAGACCCGGGGCAAGAGACCCAGTACTTC
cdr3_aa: CATSRDPGQETQYF

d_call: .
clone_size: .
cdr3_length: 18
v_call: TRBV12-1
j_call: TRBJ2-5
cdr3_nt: TGTGCCAGCAGCTGGCCCAGCGGCACTCCCCCCGCGACGGAGACCCAGTACTTC
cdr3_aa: CASSWPSGTPPATETQYF

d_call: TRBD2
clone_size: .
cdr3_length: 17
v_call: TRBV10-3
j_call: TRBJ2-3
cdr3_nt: TGTGCCATCAGCGCAACTAGCGGGGGGGCCAAGACATATACGCAGTATTTT
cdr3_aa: CAISATSGGAKTYTQYF

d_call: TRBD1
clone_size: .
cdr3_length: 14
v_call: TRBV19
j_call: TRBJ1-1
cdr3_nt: TGTGCCAGTAGTAGGGACAGATCAAACACTGAAGCTTTCTTT
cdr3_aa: CASSRDRSNTEAFF

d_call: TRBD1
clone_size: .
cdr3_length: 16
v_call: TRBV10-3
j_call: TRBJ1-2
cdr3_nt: TGTGCCATCAGTGAGTCGACTCAGGGGGCTGTCTATGGCTACACCTTC
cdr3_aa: CAISESTQGAVYGYTF